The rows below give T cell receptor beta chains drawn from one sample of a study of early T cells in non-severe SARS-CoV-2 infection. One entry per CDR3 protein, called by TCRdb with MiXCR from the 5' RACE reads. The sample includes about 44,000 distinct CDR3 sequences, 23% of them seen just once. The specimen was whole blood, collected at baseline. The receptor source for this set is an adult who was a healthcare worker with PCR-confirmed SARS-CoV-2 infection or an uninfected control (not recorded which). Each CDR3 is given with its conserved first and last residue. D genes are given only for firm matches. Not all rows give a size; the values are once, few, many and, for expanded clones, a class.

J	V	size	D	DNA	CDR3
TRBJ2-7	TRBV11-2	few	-	TGTGCCAGCAGCTATGTCGCCGAGCAGTACTTC	CASSYVAEQYF
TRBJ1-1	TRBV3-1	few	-	TGTGCCAGCAGCCAATGGGGCATAGAAGCTTTCTTT	CASSQWGIEAFF
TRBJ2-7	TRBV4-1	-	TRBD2	TGCGCCAGCAGCCAAGATAACGGGGGGACGGGGGAGCAGTACTTC	CASSQDNGGTGEQYF
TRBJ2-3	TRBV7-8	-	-	TGTGCCAGCAGCTTAGCGAGAGTGGGCGGGGATACGCAGTATTTT	CASSLARVGGDTQYF
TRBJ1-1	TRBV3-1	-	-	TGTGCCAGCAGCCAGGGAGGGATGAACACTGAAGCTTTCTTT	CASSQGGMNTEAFF
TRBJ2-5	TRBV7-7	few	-	TGTGCTAGCAGACCTTTAGACAAGAAACAAGAGACCCAGTACTTC	CASRPLDKKQETQYF
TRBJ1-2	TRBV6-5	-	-	TGTGCCAGCAGTTCCCGGACGGTGCCCTATGGCTACACCTTC	CASSSRTVPYGYTF
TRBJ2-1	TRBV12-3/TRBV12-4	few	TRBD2	TGTGCCAGCAGTTGGGGAGGGGTTATTTACAATGAGCAGTTCTTC	CASSWGGVIYNEQFF
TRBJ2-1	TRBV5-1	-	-	TGCGCCAGCAGCTTGGGACCTCCCGGTGAGCAGTTCTTC	CASSLGPPGEQFF
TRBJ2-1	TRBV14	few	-	TGTGCCAGCAGCCAAGATTGGGGTCTAGGGAATGAGCAGTTCTTC	CASSQDWGLGNEQFF
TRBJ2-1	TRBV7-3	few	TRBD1	TGTGCCAGCAGCCCCTTCGACAGGGGTTACAATGAGCAGTTCTTC	CASSPFDRGYNEQFF
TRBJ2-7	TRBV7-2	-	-	TGTGCCAGCAGCCCACGGGACTCCGCTGCTGGGCAGTACTTC	CASSPRDSAAGQYF
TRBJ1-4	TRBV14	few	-	TGTGCCAGCAGCCAAGTTCAGAATGAAAAACTGTTTTTT	CASSQVQNEKLFF
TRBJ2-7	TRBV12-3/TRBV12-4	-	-	TGTGCCAGCAGTTTCGGACGGCGATACGAGCAGTACTTC	CASSFGRRYEQYF
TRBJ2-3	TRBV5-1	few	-	TGCGCCAGCAGCTTTCATGGAGATACGCAGTATTTT	CASSFHGDTQYF
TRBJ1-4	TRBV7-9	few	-	TGTGCCAGCAGCCCCTCTCCTCCAAGGGGTGAAAAACTGTTTTTT	CASSPSPPRGEKLFF
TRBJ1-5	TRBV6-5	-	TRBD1	TGTGCCAGCAGCCCGGACAGGGGCAGCAATCAGCCCCAGCATTTT	CASSPDRGSNQPQHF
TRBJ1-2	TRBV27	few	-	TGTGCCAGCAGTTTGTCGTCGCAGGCCTCCCTTGGGGGCTACACCTTC	CASSLSSQASLGGYTF
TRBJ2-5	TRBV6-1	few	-	TGTGCCAGCAGTGAAGGGGAGACCCAGTACTTC	CASSEGETQYF
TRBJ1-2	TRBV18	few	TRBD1	TGTGCCAGCTCGCAGAGGACAGGGAGGGACTATGGCTACACCTTC	CASSQRTGRDYGYTF
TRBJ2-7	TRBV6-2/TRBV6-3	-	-	TGTGCCAGCAGTTTTGGACTACCCGAGCAGTACTTC	CASSFGLPEQYF
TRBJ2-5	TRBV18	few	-	TGTGCCAGCTCACCAAATACCGGAGAGACCCAGTACTTC	CASSPNTGETQYF
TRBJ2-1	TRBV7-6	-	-	TGTGCCAGCAGCTTAGGGGGAATCTACAATGAGCAGTTCTTC	CASSLGGIYNEQFF
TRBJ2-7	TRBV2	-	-	TGTGCCAGCATTAGAGACAGGGAGGTCACCTACGAGCAGTACTTC	CASIRDREVTYEQYF
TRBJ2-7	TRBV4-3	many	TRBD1	TGCGCCAGCAGCCAAGTTTTGGGACAGGCGACCTACGAGCAGTACTTC	CASSQVLGQATYEQYF
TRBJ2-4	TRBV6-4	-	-	TGTGCCAGCCGTCCGCGGGACATCAAACGAGAAGCCAAAAACATTCAGTACTTC	CASRPRDIKREAKNIQYF
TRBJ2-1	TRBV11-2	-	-	TGTGCCAGCAGCTTAGTCGGCCGGGGCTCCTACAATGAGCAGTTCTTC	CASSLVGRGSYNEQFF
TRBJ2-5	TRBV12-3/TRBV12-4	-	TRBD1	TGTGCCAAGAGGACAGGAGAAGAGACCCAGTACTTC	CAKRTGEETQYF
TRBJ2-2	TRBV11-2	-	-	TGTGCCAGCAGCCCATGGGGGTCGAACACCGGGGAGCTGTTTTTT	CASSPWGSNTGELFF
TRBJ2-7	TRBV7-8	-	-	TGTGCCAGCAGCTTATGGGGTAGCTCCTACGAGCAGTACTTC	CASSLWGSSYEQYF
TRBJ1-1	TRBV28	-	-	TGTGCCAGCAGTTCTCAGACAGGCTTGAACACTGAAGCTTTCTTT	CASSSQTGLNTEAFF
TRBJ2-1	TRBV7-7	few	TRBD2	TGTGCTAGCAGCTTAGGACTAGCGGGGGGCGATGAGCAGTTCTTC	CASSLGLAGGDEQFF